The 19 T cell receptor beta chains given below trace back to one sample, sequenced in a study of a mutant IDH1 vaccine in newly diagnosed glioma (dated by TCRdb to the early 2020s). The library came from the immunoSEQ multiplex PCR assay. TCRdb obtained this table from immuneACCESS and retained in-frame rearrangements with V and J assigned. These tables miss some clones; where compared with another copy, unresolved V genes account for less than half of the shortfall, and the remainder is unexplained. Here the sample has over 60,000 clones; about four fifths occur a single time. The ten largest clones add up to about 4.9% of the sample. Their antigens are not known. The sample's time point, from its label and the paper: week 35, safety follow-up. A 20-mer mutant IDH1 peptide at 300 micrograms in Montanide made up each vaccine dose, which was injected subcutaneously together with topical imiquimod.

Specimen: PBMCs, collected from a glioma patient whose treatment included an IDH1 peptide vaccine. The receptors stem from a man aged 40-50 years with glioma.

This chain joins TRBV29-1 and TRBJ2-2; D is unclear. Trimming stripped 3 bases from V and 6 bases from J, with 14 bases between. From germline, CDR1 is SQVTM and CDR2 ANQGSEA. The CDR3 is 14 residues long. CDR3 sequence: CSVDGQKSSGELFF. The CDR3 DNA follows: TGCAGCGTTGATGGGCAGAAAAGCTCCGGGGAGCTGTTTTTT.

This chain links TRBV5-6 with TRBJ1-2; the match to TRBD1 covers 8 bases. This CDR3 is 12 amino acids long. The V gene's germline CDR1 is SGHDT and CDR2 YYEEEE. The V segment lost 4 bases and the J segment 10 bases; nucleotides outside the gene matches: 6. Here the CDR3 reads CASSLDRATYTF. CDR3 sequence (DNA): TGTGCCAGCAGCCTGGACAGGGCGACCTACACCTTC.

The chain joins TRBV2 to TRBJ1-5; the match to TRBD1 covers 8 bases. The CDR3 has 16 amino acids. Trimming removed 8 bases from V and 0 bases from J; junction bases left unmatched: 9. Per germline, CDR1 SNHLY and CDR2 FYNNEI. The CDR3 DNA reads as TGTGCCAGCGGGGACGGACAGGGCGATAGCAATCAGCCCCAGCATTTT. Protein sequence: CASGDGQGDSNQPQHF.

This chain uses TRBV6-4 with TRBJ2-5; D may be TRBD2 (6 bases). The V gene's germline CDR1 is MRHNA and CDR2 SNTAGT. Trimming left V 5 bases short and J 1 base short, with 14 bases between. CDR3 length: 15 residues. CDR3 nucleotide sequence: TGTGCCAGCAGTTACGGGGCGGGGTTCCAAGAGACCCAGTACTTC. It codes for CASSYGAGFQETQYF.

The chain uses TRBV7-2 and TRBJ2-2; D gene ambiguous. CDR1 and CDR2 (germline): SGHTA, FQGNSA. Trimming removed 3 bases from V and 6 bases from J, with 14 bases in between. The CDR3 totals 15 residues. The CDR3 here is CASSFAMGSAGELFF. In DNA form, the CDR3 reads TGTGCCAGCAGCTTCGCAATGGGCAGTGCCGGGGAGCTGTTTTTT.

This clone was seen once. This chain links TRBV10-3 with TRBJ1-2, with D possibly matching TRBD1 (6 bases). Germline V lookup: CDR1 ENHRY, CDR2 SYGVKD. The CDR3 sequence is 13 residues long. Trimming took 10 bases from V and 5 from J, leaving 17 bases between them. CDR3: CATGVGGNYGYTF. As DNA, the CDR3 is TGTGCCACAGGGGTCGGGGGTAATTATGGCTACACCTTC.

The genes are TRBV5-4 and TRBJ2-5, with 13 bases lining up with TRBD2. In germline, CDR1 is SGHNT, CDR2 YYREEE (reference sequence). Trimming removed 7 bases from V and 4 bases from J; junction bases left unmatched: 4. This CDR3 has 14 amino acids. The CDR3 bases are TGTGCCAGCGGACTAGCGGGGGTCTCAGAGACCCAGTACTTC. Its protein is CASGLAGVSETQYF.

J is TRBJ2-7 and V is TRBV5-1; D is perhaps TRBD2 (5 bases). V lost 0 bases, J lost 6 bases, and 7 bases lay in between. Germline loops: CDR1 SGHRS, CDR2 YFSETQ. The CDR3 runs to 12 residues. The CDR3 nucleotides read TGCGCCAGCAGCTTGGAAGGAGGCGAGCAGTACTTC. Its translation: CASSLEGGEQYF.

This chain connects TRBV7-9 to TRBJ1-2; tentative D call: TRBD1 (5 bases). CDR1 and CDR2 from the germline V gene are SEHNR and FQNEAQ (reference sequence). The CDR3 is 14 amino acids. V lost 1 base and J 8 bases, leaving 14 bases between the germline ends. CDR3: CASSLGGGSQGYTF. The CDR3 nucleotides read TGTGCCAGCAGCTTAGGGGGCGGGAGCCAAGGCTACACCTTC.

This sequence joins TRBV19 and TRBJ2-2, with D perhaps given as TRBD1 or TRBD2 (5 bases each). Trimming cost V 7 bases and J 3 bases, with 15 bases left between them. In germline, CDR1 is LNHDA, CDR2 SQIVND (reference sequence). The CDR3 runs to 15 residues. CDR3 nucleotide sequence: TGTGCCAGTACCTCACCGGGGCAGTACACCGGGGAGCTGTTTTTT. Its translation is CASTSPGQYTGELFF.

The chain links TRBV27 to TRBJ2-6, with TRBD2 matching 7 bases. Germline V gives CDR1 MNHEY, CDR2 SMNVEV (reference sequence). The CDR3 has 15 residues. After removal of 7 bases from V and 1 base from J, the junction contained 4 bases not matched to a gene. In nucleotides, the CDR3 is TGTGCCAGCAAACTAGCGCGTTCTGGGGCCAACGTCCTGACTTTC. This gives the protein CASKLARSGANVLTF. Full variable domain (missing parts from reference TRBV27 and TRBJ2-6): EAQVTQNPRYLITVTGKKLTVTCSQNMNHEYMSWYRQDPGLGLRQIYYSMNVEVTDKGDVPEGYKVSRKEKRNFPLILESPSPNQTSLYFCASKLARSGANVLTFGAGSRLTVL.

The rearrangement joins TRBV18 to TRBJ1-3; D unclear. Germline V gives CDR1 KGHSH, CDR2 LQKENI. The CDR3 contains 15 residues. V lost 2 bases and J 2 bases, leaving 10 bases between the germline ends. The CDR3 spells CASSPVNSPGNTIYF. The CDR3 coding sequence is TGTGCCAGCTCACCAGTAAACAGCCCTGGAAACACCATATATTTT.

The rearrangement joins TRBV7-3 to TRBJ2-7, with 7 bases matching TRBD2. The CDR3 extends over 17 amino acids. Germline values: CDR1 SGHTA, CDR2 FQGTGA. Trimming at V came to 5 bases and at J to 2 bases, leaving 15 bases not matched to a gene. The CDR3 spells CASSPLAVRSPTYEQYF. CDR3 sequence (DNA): TGTGCCAGCAGCCCGCTAGCGGTAAGGTCTCCAACCTACGAGCAGTACTTC.

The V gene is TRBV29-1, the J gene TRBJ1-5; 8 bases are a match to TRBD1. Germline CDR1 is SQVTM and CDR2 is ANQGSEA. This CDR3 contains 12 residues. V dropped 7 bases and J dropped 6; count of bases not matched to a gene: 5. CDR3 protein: CSAGGVGQPQHF. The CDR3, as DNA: TGCAGCGCAGGGGGCGTGGGTCAGCCCCAGCATTTT.

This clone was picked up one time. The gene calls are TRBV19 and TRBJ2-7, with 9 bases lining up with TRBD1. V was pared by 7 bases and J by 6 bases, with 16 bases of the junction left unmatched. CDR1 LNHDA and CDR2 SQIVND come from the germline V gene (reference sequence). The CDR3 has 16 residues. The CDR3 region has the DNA TGTGCCAGTACCCCCGGCTGGGACAGGGCCCTGAGCGAGCAGTACTTC. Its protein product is CASTPGWDRALSEQYF.

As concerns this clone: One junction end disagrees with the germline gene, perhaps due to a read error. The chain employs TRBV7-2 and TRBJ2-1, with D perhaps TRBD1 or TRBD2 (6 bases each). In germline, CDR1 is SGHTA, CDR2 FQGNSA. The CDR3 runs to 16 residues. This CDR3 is CANSLAVGGTYNEQFF. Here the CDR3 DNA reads TGTGCCAACAGCTTAGCGGTCGGGGGCACCTACAATGAGCAGTTCTTC.

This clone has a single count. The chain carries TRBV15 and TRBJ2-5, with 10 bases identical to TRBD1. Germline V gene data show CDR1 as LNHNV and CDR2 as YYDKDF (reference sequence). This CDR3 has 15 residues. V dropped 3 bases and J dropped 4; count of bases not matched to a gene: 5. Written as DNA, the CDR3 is TGTGCCACCAGCAGGACAGGGGGCAACGGAGAGACCCAGTACTTC. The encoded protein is CATSRTGGNGETQYF.

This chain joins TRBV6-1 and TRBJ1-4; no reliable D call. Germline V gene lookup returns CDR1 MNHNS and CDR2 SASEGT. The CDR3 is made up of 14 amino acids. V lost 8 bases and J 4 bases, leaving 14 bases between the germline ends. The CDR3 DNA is TGTGCCAGCGGCTCCAGGTCTCTTAATGAAAAACTGTTTTTT. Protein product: CASGSRSLNEKLFF.

As DNA, the CDR3 is TGTGCCAGCCGGGACACCCCCTACGAGCAGTACTTC. Translated: CASRDTPYEQYF. The V call is TRBV19, the J call TRBJ2-7; possible D gene TRBD1, 6 bases. V was cut by 9 bases and J by 2 bases, with 11 bases left in between. Per the germline V gene, CDR1 is LNHDA and CDR2 is SQIVND (reference sequence). This CDR3 comprises 12 residues.